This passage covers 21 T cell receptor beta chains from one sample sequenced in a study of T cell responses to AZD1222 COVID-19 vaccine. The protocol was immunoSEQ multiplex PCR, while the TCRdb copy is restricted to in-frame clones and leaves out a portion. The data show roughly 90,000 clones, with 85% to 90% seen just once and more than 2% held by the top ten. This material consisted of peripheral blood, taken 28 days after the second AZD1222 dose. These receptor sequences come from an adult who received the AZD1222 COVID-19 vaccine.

CDR3 nucleotides: TGTGCCAGCAGCTCAAATTCGTGGGGGATGAACACAGATACGCAGTATTTT. It translates to CASSSNSWGMNTDTQYF. V is TRBV11-2 and J is TRBJ2-3; D may correspond to TRBD1 or TRBD2 (5 bases each). The CDR3 sequence is 17 residues long. Per the germline V gene, CDR1 is SGHAT and CDR2 is FQNNGV. The germline V and J ends were trimmed by 4 bases and 2 bases, with 19 bases remaining between them.

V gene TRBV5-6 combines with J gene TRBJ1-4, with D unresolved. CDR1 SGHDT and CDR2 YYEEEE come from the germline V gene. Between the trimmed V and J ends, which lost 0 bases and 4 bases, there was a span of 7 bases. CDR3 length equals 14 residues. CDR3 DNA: TGTGCCAGCAGCTTGGGCGGGTATAATGAAAAACTGTTTTTT. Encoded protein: CASSLGGYNEKLFF.

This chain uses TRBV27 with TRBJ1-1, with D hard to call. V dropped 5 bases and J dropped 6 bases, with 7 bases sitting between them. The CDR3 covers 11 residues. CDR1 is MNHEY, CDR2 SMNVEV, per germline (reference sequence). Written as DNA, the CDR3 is TGTGCCAGCAGTCGACCGTCTGAAGCTTTCTTT. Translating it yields CASSRPSEAFF.

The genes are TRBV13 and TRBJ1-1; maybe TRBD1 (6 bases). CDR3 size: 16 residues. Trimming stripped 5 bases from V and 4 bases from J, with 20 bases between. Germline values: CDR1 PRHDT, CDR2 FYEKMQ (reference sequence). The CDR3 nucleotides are TGTGCCAGCAGCCCGAGAGGGGGGGCGCCGGTCACTGAAGCTTTCTTT. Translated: CASSPRGGAPVTEAFF.

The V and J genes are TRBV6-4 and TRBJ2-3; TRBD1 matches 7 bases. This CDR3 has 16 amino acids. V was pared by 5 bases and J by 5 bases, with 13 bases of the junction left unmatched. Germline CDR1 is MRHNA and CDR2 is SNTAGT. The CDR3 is CASSPLEGGGRDTQYF. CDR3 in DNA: TGTGCCAGCAGTCCCCTGGAAGGGGGCGGTAGAGATACGCAGTATTTT.

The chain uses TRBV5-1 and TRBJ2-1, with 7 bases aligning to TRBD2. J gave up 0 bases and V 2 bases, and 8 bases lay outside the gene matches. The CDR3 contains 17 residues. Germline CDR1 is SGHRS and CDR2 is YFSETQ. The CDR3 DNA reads TGCGCCAGCAGCTTTGCAACTAGCGCCAGCTCCTACAATGAGCAGTTCTTC. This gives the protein CASSFATSASSYNEQFF.

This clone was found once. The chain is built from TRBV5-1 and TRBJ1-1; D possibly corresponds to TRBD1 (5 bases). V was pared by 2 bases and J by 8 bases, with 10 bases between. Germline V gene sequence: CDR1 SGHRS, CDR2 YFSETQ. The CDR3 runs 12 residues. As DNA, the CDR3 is TGCGCCAGCAGCTTAGCGGGACTAGAAGCTTTCTTT. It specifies CASSLAGLEAFF.

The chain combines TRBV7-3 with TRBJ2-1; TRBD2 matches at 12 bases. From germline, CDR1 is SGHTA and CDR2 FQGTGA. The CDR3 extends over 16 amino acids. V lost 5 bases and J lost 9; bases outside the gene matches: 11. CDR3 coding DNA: TGTGCCAGCAGCCCTACGACTAGCGGGAGTTTCGGTGAGCAGTTCTTC. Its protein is CASSPTTSGSFGEQFF.

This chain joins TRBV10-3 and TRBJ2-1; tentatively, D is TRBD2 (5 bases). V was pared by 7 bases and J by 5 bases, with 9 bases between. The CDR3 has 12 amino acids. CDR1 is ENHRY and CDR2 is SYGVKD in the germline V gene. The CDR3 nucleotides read TGTGCCATCATGGCTAGCAACAATGAGCAGTTCTTC. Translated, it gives CAIMASNNEQFF.

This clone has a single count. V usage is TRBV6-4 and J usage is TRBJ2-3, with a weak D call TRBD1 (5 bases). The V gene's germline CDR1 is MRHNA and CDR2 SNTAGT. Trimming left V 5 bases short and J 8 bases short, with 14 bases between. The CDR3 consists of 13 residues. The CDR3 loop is CASSRDGQGTQYF. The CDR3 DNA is TGTGCCAGCAGTAGAGACGGGCAGGGTACGCAGTATTTT.

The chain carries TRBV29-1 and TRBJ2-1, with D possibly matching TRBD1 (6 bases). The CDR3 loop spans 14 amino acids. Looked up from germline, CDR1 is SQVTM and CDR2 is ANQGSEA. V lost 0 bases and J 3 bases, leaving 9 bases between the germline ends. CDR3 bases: TGCAGCGTTGAAGATCTAGGGGGCTACAATGAGCAGTTCTTC. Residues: CSVEDLGGYNEQFF.

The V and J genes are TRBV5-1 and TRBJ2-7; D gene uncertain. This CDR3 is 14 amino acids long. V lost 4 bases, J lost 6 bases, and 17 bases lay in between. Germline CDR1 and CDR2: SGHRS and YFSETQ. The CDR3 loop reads CASSDSSFWSEQYF. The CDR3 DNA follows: TGCGCCAGCAGCGATAGCTCTTTTTGGTCCGAGCAGTACTTC.

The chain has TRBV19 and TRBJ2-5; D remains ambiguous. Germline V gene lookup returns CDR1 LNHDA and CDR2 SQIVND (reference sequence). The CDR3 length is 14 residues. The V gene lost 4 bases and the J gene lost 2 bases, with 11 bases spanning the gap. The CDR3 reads CASSKPQGQETQYF. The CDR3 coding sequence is TGTGCCAGTAGTAAACCCCAAGGGCAAGAGACCCAGTACTTC.

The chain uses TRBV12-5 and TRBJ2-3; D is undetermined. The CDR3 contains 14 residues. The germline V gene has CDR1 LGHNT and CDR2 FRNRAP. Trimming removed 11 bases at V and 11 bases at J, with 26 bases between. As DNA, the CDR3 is TGTGCTTGTGCTGAGTTGACAATTCCCCCTGTGCAGTATTTT. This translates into CACAELTIPPVQYF.

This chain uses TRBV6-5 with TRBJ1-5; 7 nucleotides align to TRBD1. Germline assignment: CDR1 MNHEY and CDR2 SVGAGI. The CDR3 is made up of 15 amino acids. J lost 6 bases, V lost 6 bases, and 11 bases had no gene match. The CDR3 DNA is TGTGCCAGCAGCCTGGGACAGACTGCGGGTCAGCCCCAGCATTTT. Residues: CASSLGQTAGQPQHF.

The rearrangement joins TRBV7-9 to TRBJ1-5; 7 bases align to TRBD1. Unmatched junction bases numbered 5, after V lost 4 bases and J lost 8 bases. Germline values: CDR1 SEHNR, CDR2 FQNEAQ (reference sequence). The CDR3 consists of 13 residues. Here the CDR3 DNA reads TGTGCCAGCAGCTCTGACAGGGCAGAGCCCCAGCATTTT. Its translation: CASSSDRAEPQHF.

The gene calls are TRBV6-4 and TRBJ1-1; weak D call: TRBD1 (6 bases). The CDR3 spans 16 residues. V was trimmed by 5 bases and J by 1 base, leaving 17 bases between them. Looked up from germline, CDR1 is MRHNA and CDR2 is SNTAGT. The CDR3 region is CASSRATGIENTEAFF. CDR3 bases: TGTGCCAGCAGTCGAGCCACAGGGATTGAGAACACTGAAGCTTTCTTT.

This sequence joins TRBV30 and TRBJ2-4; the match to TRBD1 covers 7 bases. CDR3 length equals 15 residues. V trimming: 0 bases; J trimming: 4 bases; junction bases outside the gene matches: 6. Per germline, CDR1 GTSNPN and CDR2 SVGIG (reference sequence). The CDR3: CAWSVPDRAKNIQYF. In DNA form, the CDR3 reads TGTGCCTGGAGTGTTCCCGACAGGGCGAAAAACATTCAGTACTTC.

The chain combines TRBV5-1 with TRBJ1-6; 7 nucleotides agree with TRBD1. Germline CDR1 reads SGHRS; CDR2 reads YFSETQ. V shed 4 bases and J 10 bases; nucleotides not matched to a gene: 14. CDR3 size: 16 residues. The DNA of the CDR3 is TGCGCCAGCAGCGGGGGGAGCACAGGGGCCAACTCACCCCTCCACTTT. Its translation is CASSGGSTGANSPLHF.

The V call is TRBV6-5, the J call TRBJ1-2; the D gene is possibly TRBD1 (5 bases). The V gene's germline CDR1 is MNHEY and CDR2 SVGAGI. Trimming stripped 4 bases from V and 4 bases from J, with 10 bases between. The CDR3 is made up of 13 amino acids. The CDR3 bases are TGTGCCAGCAGTTTTCAGGGACGCTATGGCTACACCTTC. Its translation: CASSFQGRYGYTF.

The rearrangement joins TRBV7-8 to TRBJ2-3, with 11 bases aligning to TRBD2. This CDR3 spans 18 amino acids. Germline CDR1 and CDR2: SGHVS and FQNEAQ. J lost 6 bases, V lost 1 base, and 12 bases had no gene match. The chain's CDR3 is CASSLGRGLADGRDTQYF. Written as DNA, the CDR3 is TGTGCCAGCAGCTTAGGGCGGGGACTAGCGGATGGGAGGGATACGCAGTATTTT.